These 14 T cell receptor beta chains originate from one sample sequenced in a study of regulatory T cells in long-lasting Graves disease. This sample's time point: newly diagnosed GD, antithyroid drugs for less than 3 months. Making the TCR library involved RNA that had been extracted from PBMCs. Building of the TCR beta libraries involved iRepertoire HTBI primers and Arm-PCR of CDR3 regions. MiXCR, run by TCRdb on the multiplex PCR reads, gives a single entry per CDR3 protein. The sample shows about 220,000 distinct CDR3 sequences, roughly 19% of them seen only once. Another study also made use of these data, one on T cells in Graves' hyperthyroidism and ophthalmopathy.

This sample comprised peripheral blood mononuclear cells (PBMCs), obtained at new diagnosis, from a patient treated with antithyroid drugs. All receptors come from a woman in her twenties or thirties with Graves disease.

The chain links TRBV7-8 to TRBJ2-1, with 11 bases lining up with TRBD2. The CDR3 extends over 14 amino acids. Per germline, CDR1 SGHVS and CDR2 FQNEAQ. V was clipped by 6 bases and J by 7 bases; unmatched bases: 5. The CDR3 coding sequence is TGTGCCAGCAGGGCTAGCGGGAGGAAGAATGAGCAGTTCTTC. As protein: CASRASGRKNEQFF.

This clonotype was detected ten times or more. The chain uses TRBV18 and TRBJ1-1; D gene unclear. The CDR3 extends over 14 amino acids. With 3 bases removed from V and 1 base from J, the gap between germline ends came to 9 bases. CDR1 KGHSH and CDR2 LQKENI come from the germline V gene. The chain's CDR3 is CASSPTPRNTEAFF. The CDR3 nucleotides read TGTGCCAGCTCACCGACACCTCGGAACACTGAAGCTTTCTTT.

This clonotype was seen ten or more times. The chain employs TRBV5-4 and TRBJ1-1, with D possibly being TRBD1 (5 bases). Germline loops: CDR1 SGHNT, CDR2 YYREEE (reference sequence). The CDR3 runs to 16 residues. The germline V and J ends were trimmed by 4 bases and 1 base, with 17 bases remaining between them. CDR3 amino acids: CASSPPSGGANTEAFF. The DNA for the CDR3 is TGTGCCAGCAGCCCTCCCTCCGGGGGAGCGAACACTGAAGCTTTCTTT. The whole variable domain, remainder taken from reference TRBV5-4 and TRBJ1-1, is ETGVTQSPTHLIKTRGQQVTLRCSSQSGHNTVSWYQQALGQGPQFIFQYYREEENGRGNFPPRFSGLQFPNYSSELNVNALELDDSALYLCASSPPSGGANTEAFFGQGTRLTVV.

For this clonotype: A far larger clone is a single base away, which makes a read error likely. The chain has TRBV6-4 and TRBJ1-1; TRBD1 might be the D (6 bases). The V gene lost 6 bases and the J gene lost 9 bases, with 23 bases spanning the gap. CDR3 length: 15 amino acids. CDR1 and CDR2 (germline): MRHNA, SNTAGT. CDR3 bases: TGTGCCAGCAGCCCCGATTGGGGGGGGCCAACTAAAGCTTTCTTT. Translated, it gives CASSPDWGGPTKAFF.

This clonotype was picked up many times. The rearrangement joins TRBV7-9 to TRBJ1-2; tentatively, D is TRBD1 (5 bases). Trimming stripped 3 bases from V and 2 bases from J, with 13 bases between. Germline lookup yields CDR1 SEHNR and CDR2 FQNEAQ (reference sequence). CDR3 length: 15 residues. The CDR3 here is CASSLAGYLNYGYTF. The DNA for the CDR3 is TGTGCCAGCAGCTTGGCAGGGTACTTGAACTATGGCTACACCTTC.

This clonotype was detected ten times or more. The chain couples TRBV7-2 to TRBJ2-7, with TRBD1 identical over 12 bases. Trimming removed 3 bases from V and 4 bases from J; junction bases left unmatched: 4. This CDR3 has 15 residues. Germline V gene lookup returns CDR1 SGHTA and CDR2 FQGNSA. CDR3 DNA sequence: TGTGCCAGCAGCTTGGGGACAGGGGGCGTTTACGAGCAGTACTTC. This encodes CASSLGTGGVYEQYF.

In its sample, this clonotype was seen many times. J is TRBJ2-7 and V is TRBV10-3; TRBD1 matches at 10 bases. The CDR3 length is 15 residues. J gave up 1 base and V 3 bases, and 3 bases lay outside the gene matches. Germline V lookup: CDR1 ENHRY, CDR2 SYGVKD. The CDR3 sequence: CAISERDRGSYEQYF. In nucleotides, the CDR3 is TGTGCCATCAGTGAACGGGACAGGGGATCCTACGAGCAGTACTTC.

CDR3 sequence: CATSAGTGGVGRDTIYF. The CDR3 DNA is TGTGCCACCAGCGCCGGGACAGGGGGCGTAGGTCGGGACACCATATATTTT. The chain uses TRBV24-1 and TRBJ1-3; 12 nucleotides line up with TRBD1. The V and J ends lost 7 bases and 8 bases, in that order; junction bases with no gene match: 14. CDR3 length: 17 residues. In germline, CDR1 is KGHDR, CDR2 SFDVKD.

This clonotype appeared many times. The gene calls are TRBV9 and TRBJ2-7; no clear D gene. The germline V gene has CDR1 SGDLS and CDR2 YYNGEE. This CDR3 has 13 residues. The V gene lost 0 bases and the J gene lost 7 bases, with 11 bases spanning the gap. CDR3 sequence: CASSVVLGGEQYF. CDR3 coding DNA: TGTGCCAGCAGCGTAGTCCTAGGCGGTGAGCAGTACTTC.

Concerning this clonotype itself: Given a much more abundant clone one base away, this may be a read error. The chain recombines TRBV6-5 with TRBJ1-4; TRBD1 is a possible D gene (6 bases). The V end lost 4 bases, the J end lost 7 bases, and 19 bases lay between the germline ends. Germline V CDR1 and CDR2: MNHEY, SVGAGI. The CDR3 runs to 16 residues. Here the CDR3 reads CASSSPSEGVSEKLFF. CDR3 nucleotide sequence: TGTGCCAGCAGTTCTCCTTCAGAGGGGGTTAGTGAAAAACTGTTTTTT.

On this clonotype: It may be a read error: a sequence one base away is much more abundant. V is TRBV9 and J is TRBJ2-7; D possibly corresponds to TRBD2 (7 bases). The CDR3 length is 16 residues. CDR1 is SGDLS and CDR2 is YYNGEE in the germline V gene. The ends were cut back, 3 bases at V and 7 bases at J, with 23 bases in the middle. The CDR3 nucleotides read TGTGCCAGCAGCGAGGGAGCCGGGGGGCCCGCGGGAGAGCAGTACTTC. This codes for CASSEGAGGPAGEQYF.

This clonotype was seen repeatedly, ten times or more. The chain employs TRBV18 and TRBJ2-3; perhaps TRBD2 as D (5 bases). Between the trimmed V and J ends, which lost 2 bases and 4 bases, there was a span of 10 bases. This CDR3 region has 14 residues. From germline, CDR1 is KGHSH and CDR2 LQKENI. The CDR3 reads CASSPFPSPDTQYF. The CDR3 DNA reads TGTGCCAGCTCACCATTCCCTAGCCCAGATACGCAGTATTTT. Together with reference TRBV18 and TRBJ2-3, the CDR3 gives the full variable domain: NAGVMQNPRHLVRRRGQEARLRCSPMKGHSHVYWYRQLPEEGLKFMVYLQKENIIDESGMPKERFSAEFPKEGPSILRIQQVVRGDSAAYFCASSPFPSPDTQYFGPGTRLTVL.

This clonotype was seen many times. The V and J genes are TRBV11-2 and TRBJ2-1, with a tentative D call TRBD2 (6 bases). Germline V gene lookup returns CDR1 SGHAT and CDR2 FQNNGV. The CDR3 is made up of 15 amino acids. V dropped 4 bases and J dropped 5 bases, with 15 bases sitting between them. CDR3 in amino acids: CASSYRARRDNEQFF. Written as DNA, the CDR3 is TGTGCCAGCAGCTACCGGGCCCGGAGGGACAATGAGCAGTTCTTC.

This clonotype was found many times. The DNA of the CDR3 is TGTGCCAGCAGCTTGGGCCCCCGGCGGCCCCAAGAGACCCAGTACTTC. Amino acid sequence: CASSLGPRRPQETQYF. The chain is built from TRBV5-5 and TRBJ2-5, with D uncertain. The V end lost 0 bases, the J end lost 1 base, and 13 bases lay between the germline ends. Looked up from germline, CDR1 is SGHKS and CDR2 is YYEKEE (reference sequence). The CDR3 consists of 16 residues.